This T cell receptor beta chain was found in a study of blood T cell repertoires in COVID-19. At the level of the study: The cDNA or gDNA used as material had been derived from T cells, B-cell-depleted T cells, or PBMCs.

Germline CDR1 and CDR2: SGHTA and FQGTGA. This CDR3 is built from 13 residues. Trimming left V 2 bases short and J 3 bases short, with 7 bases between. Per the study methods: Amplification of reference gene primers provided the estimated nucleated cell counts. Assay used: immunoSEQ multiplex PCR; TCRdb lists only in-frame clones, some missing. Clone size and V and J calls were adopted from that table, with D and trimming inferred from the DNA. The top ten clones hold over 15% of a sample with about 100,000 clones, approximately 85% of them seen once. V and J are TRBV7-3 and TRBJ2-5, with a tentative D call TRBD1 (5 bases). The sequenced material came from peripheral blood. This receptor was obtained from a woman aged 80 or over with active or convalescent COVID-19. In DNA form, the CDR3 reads TGTGCCAGCAGCTTACTCAGGGAAGAGACCCAGTACTTC. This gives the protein CASSLLREETQYF.